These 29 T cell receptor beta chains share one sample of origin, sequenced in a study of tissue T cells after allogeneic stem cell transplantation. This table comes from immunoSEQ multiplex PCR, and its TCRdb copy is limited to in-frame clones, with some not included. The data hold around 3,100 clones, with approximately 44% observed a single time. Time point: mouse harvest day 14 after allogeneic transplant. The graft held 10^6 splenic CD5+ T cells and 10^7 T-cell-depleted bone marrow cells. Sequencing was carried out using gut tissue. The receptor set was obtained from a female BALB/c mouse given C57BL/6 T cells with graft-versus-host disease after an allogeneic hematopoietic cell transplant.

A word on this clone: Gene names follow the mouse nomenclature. Partial CDR3 DNA: TGTGCCAGCAGTCTAGGGACTGGGGTGTATGAACAGTAC. This encodes CASSLGTGVYEQY. The full CDR3 is CASSLGTGVYEQYF. The chain is built from TRBV26 and TRBJ2-7; 10 positions agree with TRBD2. The read terminates 1 residue before the CDR3 end, so the remaining end is supplied by the germline J gene. This CDR3 contains 14 residues. Germline V gene sequence: CDR1 KGHPV, CDR2 FQNQEV (reference sequence). The ends lost 3 bases at V and 4 bases at J; junction bases unmatched: 3.

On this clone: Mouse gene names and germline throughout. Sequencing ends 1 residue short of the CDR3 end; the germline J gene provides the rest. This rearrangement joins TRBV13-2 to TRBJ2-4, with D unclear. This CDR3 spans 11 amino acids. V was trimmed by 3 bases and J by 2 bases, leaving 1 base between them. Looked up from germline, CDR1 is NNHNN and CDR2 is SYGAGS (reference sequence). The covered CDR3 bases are TGTGCCAGCGGTGCTCAAAACACCTTGTAC. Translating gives CASGAQNTLY. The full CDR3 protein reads CASGAQNTLYF.

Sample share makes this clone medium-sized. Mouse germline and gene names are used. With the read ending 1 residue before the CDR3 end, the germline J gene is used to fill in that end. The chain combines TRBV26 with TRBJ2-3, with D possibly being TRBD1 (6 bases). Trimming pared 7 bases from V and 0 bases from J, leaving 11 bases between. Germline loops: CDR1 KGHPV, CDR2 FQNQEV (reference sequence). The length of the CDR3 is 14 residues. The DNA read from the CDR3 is TGTGCCAGCAAAAGGGACACTAGTGCAGAAACGCTGTAT. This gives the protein CASKRDTSAETLY. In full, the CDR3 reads CASKRDTSAETLYF.

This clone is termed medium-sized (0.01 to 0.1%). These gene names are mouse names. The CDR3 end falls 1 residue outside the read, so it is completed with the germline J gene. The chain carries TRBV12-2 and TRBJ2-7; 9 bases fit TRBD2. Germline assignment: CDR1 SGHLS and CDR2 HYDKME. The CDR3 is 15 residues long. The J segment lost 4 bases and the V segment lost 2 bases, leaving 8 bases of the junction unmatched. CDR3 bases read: TGTGCCAGCTCTCGGACGACTGGGGGCCCTTATGAACAGTAC. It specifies CASSRTTGGPYEQY. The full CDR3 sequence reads CASSRTTGGPYEQYF. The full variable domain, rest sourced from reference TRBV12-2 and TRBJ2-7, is NSGVVQSPRYIIKGKGERSILKCIPISGHLSVAWYQQTQGQELKFFIQHYDKMERDKGNLPSRFSVQQFDDYHSEMNMSALELEDSAVYFCASSRTTGGPYEQYFGPGTRLTVL.

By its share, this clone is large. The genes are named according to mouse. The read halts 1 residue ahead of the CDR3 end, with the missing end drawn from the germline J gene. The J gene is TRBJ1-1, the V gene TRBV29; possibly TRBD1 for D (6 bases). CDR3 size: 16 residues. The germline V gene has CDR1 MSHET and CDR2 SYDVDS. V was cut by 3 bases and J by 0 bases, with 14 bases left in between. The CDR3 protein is CASSFSGRGTNTEVFF. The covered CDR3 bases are TGTGCTAGCAGTTTTTCGGGGAGGGGGACAAACACAGAAGTCTTC.

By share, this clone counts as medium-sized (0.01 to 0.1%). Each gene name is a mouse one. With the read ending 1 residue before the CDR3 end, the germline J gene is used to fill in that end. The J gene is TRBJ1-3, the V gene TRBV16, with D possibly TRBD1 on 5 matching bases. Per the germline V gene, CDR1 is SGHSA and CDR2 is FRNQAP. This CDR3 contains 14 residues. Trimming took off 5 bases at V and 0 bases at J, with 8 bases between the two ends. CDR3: CASSVRDSGNTLYF. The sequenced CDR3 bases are TGTGCAAGCAGCGTCAGGGATTCTGGAAATACGCTCTAT.

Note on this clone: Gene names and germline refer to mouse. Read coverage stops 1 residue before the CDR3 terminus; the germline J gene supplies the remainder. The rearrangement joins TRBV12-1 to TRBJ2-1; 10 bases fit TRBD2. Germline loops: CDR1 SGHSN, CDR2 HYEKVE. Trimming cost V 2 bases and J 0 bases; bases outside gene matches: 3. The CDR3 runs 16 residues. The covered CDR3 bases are TGTGCCAGCTCTCCCGGACTGGGGGCTAACTATGCTGAGCAGTTC. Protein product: CASSPGLGANYAEQF. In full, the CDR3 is CASSPGLGANYAEQFF.

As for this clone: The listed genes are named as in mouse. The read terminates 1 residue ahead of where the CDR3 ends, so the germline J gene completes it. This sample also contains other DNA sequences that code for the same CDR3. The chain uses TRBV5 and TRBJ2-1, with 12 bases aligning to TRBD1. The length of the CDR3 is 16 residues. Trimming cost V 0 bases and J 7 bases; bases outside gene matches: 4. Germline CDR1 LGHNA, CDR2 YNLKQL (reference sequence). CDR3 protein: CASSQEGQGAGAEQFF. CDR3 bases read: TGTGCCAGCAGCCAAGAGGGACAGGGGGCGGGGGCTGAGCAGTTC.

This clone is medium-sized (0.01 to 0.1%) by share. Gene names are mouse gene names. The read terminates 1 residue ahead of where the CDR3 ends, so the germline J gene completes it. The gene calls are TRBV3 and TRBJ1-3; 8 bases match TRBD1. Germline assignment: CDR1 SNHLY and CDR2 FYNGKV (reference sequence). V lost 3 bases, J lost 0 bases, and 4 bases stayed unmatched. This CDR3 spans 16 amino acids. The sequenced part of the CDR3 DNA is TGTGCCAGCAGCTTCCGACAGGGGACTTCTGGAAATACGCTCTAT. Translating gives CASSFRQGTSGNTLY. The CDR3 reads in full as CASSFRQGTSGNTLYF.

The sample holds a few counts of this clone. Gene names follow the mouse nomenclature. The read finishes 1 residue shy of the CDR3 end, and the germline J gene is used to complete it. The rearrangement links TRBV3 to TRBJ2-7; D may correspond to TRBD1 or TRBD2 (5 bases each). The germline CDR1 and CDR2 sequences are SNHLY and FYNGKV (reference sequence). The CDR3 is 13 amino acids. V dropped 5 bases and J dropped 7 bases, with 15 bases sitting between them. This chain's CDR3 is CASSARGPGEQYF. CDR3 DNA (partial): TGTGCCAGCAGCGCCCGGGGCCCCGGGGAACAGTAC.

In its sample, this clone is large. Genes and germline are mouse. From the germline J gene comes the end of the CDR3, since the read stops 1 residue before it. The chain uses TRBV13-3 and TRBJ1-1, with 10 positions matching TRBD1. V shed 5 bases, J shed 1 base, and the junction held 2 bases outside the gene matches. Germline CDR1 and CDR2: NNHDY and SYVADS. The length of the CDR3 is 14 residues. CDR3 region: CASSRQGANTEVFF. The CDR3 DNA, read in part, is TGTGCCAGCAGCCGACAGGGGGCGAACACAGAAGTCTTC.

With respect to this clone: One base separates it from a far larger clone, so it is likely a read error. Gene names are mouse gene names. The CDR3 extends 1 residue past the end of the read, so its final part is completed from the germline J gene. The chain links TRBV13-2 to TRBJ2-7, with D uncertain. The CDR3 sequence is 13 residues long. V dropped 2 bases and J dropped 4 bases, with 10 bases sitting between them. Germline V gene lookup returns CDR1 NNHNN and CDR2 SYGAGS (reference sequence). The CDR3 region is CASGEQNLYEQYF. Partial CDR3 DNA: TGTGCCAGCGGTGAACAGAACCTTTATGAACAGTAC.

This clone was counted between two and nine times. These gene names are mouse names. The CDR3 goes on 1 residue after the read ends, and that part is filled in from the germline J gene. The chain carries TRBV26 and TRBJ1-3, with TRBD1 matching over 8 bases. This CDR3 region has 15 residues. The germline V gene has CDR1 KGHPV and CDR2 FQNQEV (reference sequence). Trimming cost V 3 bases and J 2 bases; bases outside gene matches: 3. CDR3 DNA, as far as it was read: TGTGCCAGCAGTCTTCAGGGGGCGGCTGGAAATACGCTCTAT. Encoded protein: CASSLQGAAGNTLY. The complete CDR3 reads CASSLQGAAGNTLYF.

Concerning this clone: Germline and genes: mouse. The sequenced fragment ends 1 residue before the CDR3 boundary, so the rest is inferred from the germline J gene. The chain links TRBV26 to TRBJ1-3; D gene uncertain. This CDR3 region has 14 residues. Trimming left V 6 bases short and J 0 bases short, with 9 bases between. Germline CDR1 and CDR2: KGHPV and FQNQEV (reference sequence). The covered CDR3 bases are TGTGCCAGCAGCCTGACGTTTTCTGGAAATACGCTCTAT. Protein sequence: CASSLTFSGNTLY. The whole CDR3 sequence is CASSLTFSGNTLYF.

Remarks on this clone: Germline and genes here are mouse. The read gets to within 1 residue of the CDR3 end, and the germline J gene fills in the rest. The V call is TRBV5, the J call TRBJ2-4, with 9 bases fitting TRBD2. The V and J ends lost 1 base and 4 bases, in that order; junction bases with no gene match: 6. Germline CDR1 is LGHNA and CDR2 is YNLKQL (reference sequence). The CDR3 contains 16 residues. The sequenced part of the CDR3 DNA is TGTGCCAGCAGCCAAGCCCCCCGGACTGGGGAAAACACCTTGTAC. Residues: CASSQAPRTGENTLY. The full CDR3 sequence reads CASSQAPRTGENTLYF.

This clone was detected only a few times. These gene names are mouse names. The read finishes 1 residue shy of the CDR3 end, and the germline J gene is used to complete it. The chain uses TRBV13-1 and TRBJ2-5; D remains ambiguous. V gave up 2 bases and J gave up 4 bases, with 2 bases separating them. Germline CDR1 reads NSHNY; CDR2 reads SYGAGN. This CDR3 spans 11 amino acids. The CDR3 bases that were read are TGTGCCAGCAGTGAGAAAGACACCCAGTAC. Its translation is CASSEKDTQY. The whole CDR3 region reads CASSEKDTQYF.

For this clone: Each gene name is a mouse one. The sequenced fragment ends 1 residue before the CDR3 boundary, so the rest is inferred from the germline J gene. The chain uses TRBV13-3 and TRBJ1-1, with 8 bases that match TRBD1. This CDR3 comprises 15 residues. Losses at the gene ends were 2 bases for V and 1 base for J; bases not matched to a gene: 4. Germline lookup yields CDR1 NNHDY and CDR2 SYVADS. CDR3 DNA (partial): TGTGCCAGCAGTGACCGACAGGGGAGGAACACAGAAGTCTTC. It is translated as CASSDRQGRNTEVF. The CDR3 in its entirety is CASSDRQGRNTEVFF.

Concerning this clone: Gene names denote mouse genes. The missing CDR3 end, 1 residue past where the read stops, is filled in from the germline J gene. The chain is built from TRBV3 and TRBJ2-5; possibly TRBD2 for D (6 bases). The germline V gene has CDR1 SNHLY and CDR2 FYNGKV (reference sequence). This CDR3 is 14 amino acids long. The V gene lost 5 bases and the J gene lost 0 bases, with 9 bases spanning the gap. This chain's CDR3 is CASSRWGNQDTQYF. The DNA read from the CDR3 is TGTGCCAGCAGCCGCTGGGGTAACCAAGACACCCAGTAC.

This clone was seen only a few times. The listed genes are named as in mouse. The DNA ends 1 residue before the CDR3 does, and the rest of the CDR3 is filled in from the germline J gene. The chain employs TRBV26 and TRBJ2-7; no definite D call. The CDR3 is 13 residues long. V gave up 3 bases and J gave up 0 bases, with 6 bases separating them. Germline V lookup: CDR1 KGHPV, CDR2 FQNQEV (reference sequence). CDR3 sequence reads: CASSLASSYEQYF. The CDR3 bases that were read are TGTGCCAGCAGTCTCGCAAGCTCCTATGAACAGTAC.

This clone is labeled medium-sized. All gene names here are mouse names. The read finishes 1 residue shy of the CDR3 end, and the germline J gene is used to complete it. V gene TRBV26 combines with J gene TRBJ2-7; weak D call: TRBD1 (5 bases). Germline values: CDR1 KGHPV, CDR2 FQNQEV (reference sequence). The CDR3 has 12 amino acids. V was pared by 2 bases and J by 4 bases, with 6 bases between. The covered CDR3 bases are TGTGCCAGCAGTCTGGGACAATATGAACAGTAC. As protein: CASSLGQYEQY. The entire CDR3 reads CASSLGQYEQYF.

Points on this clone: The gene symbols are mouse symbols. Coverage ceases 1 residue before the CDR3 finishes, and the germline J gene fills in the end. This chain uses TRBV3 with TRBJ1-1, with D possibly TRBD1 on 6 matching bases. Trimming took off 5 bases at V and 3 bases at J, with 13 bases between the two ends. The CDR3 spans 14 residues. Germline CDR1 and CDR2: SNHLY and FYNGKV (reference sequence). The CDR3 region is CASSTGQWDTEVFF. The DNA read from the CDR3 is TGTGCCAGCAGCACCGGACAGTGGGACACAGAAGTCTTC.

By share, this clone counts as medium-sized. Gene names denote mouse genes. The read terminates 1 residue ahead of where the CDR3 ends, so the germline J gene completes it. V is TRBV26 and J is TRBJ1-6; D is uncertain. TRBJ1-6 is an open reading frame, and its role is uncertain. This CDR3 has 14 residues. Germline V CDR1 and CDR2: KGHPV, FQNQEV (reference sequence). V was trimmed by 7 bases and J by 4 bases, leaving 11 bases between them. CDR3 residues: CASTQTPYNSPLYF. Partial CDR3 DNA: TGTGCCAGCACCCAGACACCTTATAATTCGCCCCTCTAC.

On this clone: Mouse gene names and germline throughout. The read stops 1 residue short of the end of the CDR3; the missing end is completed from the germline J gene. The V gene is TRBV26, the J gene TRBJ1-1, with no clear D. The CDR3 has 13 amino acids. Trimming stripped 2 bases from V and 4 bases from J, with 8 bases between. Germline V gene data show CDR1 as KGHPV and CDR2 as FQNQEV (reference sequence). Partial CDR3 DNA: TGTGCCAGCAGTCTGGGGGTGGCCACAGAAGTCTTC. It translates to CASSLGVATEVF. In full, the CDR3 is CASSLGVATEVFF.

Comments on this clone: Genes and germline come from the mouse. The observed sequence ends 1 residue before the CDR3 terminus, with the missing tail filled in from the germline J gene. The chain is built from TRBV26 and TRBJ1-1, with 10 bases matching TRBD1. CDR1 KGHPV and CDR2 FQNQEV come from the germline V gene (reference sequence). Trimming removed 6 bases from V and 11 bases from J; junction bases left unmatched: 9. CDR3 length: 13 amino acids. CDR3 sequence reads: CASSRGTGEKVFF. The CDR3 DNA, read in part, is TGTGCCAGCAGCCGCGGGACAGGGGAGAAGGTCTTC.

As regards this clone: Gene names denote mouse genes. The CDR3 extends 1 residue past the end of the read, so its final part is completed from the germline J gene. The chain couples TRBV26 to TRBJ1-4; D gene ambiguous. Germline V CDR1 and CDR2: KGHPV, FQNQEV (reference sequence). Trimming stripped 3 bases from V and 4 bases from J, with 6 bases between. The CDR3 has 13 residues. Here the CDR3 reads CASSLGLNERLFF. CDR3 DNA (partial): TGTGCCAGCAGTCTTGGCCTCAACGAAAGATTATTT.

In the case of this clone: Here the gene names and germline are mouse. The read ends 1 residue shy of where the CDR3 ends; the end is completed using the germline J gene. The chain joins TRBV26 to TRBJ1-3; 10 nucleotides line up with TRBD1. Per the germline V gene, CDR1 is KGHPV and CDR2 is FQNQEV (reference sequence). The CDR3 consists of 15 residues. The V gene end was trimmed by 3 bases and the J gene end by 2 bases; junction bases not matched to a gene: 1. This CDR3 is CASSLGQGAGNTLYF. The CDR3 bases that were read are TGTGCCAGCAGTCTCGGACAGGGGGCTGGAAATACGCTCTAT.

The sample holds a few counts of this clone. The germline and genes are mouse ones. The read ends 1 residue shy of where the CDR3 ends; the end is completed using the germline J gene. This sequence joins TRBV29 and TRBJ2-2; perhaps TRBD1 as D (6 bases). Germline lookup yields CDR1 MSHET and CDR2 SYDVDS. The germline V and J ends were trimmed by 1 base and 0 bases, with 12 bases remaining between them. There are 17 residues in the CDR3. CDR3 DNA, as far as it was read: TGTGCTAGCAGTTTATTCTCCGGGACATCAAACACCGGGCAGCTCTAC. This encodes CASSLFSGTSNTGQLY. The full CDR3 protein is CASSLFSGTSNTGQLYF.

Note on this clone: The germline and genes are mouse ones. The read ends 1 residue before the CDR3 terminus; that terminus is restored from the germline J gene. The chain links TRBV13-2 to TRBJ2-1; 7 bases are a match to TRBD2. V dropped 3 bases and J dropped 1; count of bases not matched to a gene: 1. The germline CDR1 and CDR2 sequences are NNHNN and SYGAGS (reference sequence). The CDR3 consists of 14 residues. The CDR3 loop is CASGGGLNYAEQFF. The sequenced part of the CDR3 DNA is TGTGCCAGCGGTGGGGGACTGAACTATGCTGAGCAGTTC.

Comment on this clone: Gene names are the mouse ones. Incomplete CDR3 DNA: TGTGCCAGCAGCGAGACTTTTAACCAAGACACCCAGTAC. Translating gives CASSETFNQDTQY. The complete CDR3 protein is CASSETFNQDTQYF. This chain uses TRBV4 with TRBJ2-5; D unresolved. The CDR3 end falls 1 residue outside the read, so it is completed with the germline J gene. The CDR3 covers 14 residues. V was trimmed by 5 bases and J by 0 bases, leaving 9 bases between them. Germline CDR1 and CDR2: LGHDT and YNNKQL (reference sequence).